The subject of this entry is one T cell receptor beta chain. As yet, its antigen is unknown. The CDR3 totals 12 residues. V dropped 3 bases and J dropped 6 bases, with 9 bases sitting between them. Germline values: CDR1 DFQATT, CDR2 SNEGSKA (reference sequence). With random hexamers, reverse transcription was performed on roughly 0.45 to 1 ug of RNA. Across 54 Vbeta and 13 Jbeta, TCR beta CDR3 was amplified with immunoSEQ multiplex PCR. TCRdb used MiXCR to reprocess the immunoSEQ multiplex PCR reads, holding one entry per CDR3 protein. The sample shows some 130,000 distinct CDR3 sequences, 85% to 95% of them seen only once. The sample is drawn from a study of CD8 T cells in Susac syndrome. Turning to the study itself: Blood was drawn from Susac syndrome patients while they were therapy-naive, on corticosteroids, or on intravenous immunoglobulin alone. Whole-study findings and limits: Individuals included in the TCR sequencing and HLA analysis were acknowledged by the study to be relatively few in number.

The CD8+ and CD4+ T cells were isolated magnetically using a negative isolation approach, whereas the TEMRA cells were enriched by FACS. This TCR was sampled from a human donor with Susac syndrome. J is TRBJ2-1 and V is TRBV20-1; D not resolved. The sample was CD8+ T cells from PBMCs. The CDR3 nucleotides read TGCAGTGCTAGTGTGGGAAGCAATGAGCAGTTCTTC. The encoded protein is CSASVGSNEQFF.